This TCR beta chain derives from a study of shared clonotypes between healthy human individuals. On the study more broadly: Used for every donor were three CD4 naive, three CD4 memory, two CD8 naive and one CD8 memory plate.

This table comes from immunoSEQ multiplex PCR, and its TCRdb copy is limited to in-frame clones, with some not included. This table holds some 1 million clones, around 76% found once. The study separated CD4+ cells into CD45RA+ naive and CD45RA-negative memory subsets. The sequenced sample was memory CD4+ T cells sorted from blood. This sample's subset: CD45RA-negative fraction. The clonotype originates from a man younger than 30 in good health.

This chain's CDR3 is CASSQNTGETNEKLFF. The CDR3 DNA follows: TGCGCCAGCAGCCAAAATACAGGGGAAACTAATGAAAAACTGTTTTTT. The gene calls are TRBV4-3 and TRBJ1-4; 7 positions agree with TRBD1. V trimming: 2 bases; J trimming: 1 base; junction bases outside the gene matches: 4. The CDR3 consists of 16 residues. CDR1 is LGHNA, CDR2 YSLEER, per germline.